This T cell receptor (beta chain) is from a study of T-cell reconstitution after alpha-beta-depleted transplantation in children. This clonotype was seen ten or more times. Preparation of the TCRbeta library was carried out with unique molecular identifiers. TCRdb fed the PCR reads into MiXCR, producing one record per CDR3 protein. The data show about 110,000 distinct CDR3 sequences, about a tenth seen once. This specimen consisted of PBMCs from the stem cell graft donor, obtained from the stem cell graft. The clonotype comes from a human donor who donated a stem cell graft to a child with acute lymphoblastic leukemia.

CDR3 sequence: CASTLIWAGGENTEAFF. Here the CDR3 DNA reads TGTGCCAGCACCCTCATTTGGGCAGGTGGGGAGAACACTGAAGCTTTCTTT. This chain uses TRBV7-8 with TRBJ1-1, with D unresolved. CDR1 is SGHVS, CDR2 FQNEAQ, per germline. The CDR3 contains 17 residues. Trimming shortened V by 7 bases and J by 1 base, and 22 bases separated the two germline ends.